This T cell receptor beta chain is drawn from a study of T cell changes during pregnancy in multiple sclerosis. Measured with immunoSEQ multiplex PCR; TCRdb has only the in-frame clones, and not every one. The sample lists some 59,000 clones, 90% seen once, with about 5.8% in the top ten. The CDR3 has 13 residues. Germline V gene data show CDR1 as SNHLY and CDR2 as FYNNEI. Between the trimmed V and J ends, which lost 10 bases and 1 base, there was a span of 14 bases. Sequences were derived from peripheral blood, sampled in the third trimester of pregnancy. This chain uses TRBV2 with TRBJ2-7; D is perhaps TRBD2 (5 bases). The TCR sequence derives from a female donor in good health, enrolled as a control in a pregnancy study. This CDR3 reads CATADSGSYEQYF. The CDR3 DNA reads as TGTGCCACCGCGGACTCTGGGTCCTACGAGCAGTACTTC.